Listed here are 7 T cell receptor beta chains from one sample, sequenced in a study of cytomegalovirus exposure and HLA in healthy donors. A multiplex PCR was run with 60 Vbeta primers and 13 Jbeta primers. TCRdb's table, derived via immunoSEQ multiplex PCR, lists solely in-frame clones and lacks some. The table records more than 80,000 clones, approximately 80% of them present only once. Sequenced: PBMCs. These receptors were taken from a woman in her forties in good health and CMV-seropositive.

The V and J genes are TRBV4-2 and TRBJ1-1, with D possibly matching TRBD1 (5 bases). Trimming stripped 0 bases from V and 10 bases from J, with 15 bases between. The CDR3 length is 14 residues. Germline V CDR1 and CDR2: LGHNA, YNFKEQ. The CDR3 region is CASSQDPGRGVAFF. DNA of the CDR3: TGTGCCAGCAGCCAAGATCCGGGACGGGGGGTAGCTTTCTTT.

The CDR3 loop is CAVTGAKGSGNTIYF. CDR3 DNA: TGTGCCGTGACAGGGGCGAAGGGCTCTGGAAACACCATATATTTT. The chain carries TRBV6-1 and TRBJ1-3; 8 nucleotides line up with TRBD1. Per the germline V gene, CDR1 is MNHNS and CDR2 is SASEGT. Unmatched junction bases numbered 9, after V lost 11 bases and J lost 0 bases. This CDR3 is 15 amino acids long.

The chain joins TRBV5-5 to TRBJ2-6; maybe TRBD1 (7 bases). The germline gives CDR1 SGHKS, CDR2 YYEKEE (reference sequence). The CDR3 has 19 amino acids. V lost 4 bases, J lost 4 bases, and 24 bases lay in between. CDR3 in DNA: TGTGCCAGCAGCCCCCTATCGGAGGGGGCACCTAACGGGGCCAACGTCCTGACTTTC. Its translation is CASSPLSEGAPNGANVLTF.

The genes are TRBV7-8 and TRBJ2-7, with TRBD1 matching over 7 bases. Losses at the gene ends were 5 bases for V and 0 bases for J; bases not matched to a gene: 10. The CDR3 is made up of 16 amino acids. Germline CDR1 SGHVS, CDR2 FQNEAQ. The DNA for the CDR3 is TGTGCCAGCAGCATACAGACAGGGACGGTCTCCTACGAGCAGTACTTC. This codes for CASSIQTGTVSYEQYF.

Points on this clone: One end of the junction is discordant with germline, which a read error may explain. J is TRBJ1-1 and V is TRBV2; possible D gene TRBD1, 6 bases. This CDR3 comprises 15 residues. The V gene's germline CDR1 is SNHLY and CDR2 FYNNEI. The CDR3 nucleotides are TGTGCCAGCAGGGAAGAACAGGGTCAGGTACATGAAGCTTTCTTT. Translating it yields CASREEQGQVHEAFF.

Points on this clone: The sample contains more than one DNA sequence encoding this CDR3. The chain employs TRBV5-1 and TRBJ1-1; a weak D match, TRBD1 (6 bases). Germline V CDR1 and CDR2: SGHRS, YFSETQ. This CDR3 has 14 residues. The V end lost 4 bases, the J end lost 2 bases, and 12 bases lay between the germline ends. In DNA, the CDR3 is TGCGCCAGCAGCCCTGGACAGCCTAACACTGAAGCTTTCTTT. It specifies CASSPGQPNTEAFF.

The chain links TRBV9 to TRBJ2-3, with 9 bases that match TRBD2. CDR3 size: 16 residues. Germline values: CDR1 SGDLS, CDR2 YYNGEE. J lost 0 bases, V lost 2 bases, and 4 bases had no gene match. The CDR3 bases are TGTGCCAGCAGCGTCAGACTAGCGGAAAGCACAGATACGCAGTATTTT. This encodes CASSVRLAESTDTQYF.